What follows describes a single T cell receptor (beta chain). Investigators divided CD4+ cells into CD45RA+ naive and CD45RA-negative memory subsets. Sequenced by immunoSEQ multiplex PCR; TCRdb stores in-frame clones only, minus some. The sample lists hundreds of thousands of clones; 90% to 97% were seen once. The sample belongs to a study of shared clonotypes between healthy human individuals. V gave up 4 bases and J gave up 3 bases; unmatched junction bases: 8. The germline CDR1 and CDR2 sequences are MDHEN and SYDVKM. This CDR3 has 15 residues. The origin of this receptor is a woman aged 25 to 45 in good health. This rearrangement joins TRBV28 to TRBJ2-7; the match to TRBD2 covers 8 bases. Sequencing input: naive CD4+ T cells sorted from blood. The subset is: CD45RA+ positively selected. The CDR3, as DNA: TGTGCCAGCAGTTCCTCCCCCGCGGGAGGCTACGAGCAGTACTTC. Translation: CASSSSPAGGYEQYF.